This T cell receptor (beta chain) emerged from a study of technical replicates of blood from several donors. Germline loops: CDR1 LNHDA, CDR2 SQIVND (reference sequence). Trimming pared 1 base from V and 1 base from J, leaving 7 bases between. The CDR3 runs 14 residues. Data came from immunoSEQ multiplex PCR; TCRdb stores just in-frame clones and leaves some out. Seen here are fewer than 20,000 clones, more than 75% observed once, and the top ten hold around 12%. This clone was picked up a small number of times. The V and J genes are TRBV19 and TRBJ1-1; D not resolved. Sequencing was carried out using PBMCs. This TCR came from a human donor in good health. CDR3 loop: CASSIGTGNTEAFF. The DNA for the CDR3 is TGTGCCAGTAGTATAGGTACCGGGAACACTGAAGCTTTCTTT.